Shown below are 5 T cell receptor beta chains from a single sample sequenced in a study of PD-L1 blockade in urothelial cancer. Time point denoted: peripheral blood 6 weeks after treatment start. TCRdb's copy holds only in-frame clones and misses some; the assay was immunoSEQ multiplex PCR. The sample contains about 45,000 clones, around 80% of which appear only once. The specimen was PBMCs, collected around atezolizumab (anti-PD-L1) treatment. The receptor set was obtained from a man aged 60 to 69 with urothelial cancer.

This clone was detected only a few times. The chain carries TRBV4-3 and TRBJ1-1; no clear D. In germline, CDR1 is LGHNA, CDR2 YSLEER. This CDR3 contains 13 residues. The V end lost 4 bases, the J end lost 3 bases, and 9 bases lay between the germline ends. The CDR3 DNA sequence: TGCGCCAGCAGCCGTCGGGAGGACACTGAAGCTTTCTTT. Its translation: CASSRREDTEAFF.

The gene calls are TRBV30 and TRBJ1-1, with D unclear. Trimming removed 0 bases at V and 1 base at J, with 9 bases between. The germline V gene has CDR1 GTSNPN and CDR2 SVGIG (reference sequence). The CDR3 covers 14 residues. For the CDR3, the DNA is TGTGCCTGGAGTGTACTAACGGGGAACACTGAAGCTTTCTTT. Its translation is CAWSVLTGNTEAFF.

This chain links TRBV10-2 with TRBJ1-6; D ambiguous. The CDR3 runs to 15 residues. Trimming stripped 0 bases from V and 10 bases from J, with 13 bases between. CDR1 WSHSY and CDR2 SAAADI come from the germline V gene. CDR3 coding DNA: TGCGCCAGCAGTGAGTCTGTAGGGAGTGGGTCACCCCTCCACTTT. Translation: CASSESVGSGSPLHF.

The chain has TRBV28 and TRBJ2-7, with 9 nucleotides matching TRBD1. V lost 5 bases, J lost 0 bases, and 5 bases stayed unmatched. Per the germline V gene, CDR1 is MDHEN and CDR2 is SYDVKM. The length of the CDR3 is 15 residues. For the CDR3, the DNA is TGTGCCAGCAGTGCCTACAGGGGGCACTCCTACGAGCAGTACTTC. As protein: CASSAYRGHSYEQYF.

The chain employs TRBV28 and TRBJ1-5; no firm D call. CDR1 MDHEN and CDR2 SYDVKM come from the germline V gene. This CDR3 region has 14 residues. The ends were cut back, 2 bases at V and 1 base at J, with 6 bases in the middle. DNA for the CDR3: TGTGCCAGCAGTTTAGGCCCGAGCAATCAGCCCCAGCATTTT. Amino acids: CASSLGPSNQPQHF.